Given below is one TCR beta chain in context. Original processing methods: Amplified reference gene primers provided the basis for estimating nucleated cell counts. Profiled with immunoSEQ multiplex PCR; TCRdb holds only in-frame clones, not every one. D and trimming come from the DNA, and the V and J calls and clone size come from that table. The sample consists of some 160,000 clones, almost 85% of them appearing once. The data stem from a study of blood T cell repertoires in COVID-19. Study summary: COVID-19 samples collected from the United States, Italy and Spain covered acute and convalescent phases.

What was sequenced was peripheral blood. The clonotype comes from an elderly woman with COVID-19, enrolled during active disease.

The CDR3: CASSPGGRLYEQYF. The CDR3 region has the DNA TGCGCCAGCAGCCCAGGGGGACGGCTCTACGAGCAGTACTTC. This chain uses TRBV5-1 with TRBJ2-7; TRBD1 agrees at 7 bases. Germline-derived CDR1 and CDR2 are SGHRS and YFSETQ. The CDR3 contains 14 residues. The trim removed 4 bases at V and 3 bases at J, leaving 7 bases unmatched. Full variable domain (missing parts from reference TRBV5-1 and TRBJ2-7): KAGVTQTPRYLIKTRGQQVTLSCSPISGHRSVSWYQQTPGQGLQFLFEYFSETQRNKGNFPGRFSGRQFSNSRSEMNVSTLELGDSALYLCASSPGGRLYEQYFGPGTRLTVT.